This TCR beta chain was identified during a study of blood T cells in healthy people across ages. Study-wide points: It was held that diversity estimates obtained from one million T cells represented underestimates. Naive and antigen-experienced cells were not separated, limiting conclusive comparison.

Comments on this clonotype: The antigen remains undetermined.

A second PCR, run for about 6 to 12 cycles, used a sample-barcoded 5' primer plus a J-beta primer mix. A tag from a template-switch adaptor with 12 random nucleotides marked each cDNA molecule. TCRdb used MiXCR to reprocess the 5' RACE reads, holding one entry per CDR3 protein. The sample holds over 700,000 distinct CDR3 sequences, roughly 53% seen once. The CDR3 consists of 14 residues. The germline V gene encodes CDR1 SGHRS and CDR2 YFSETQ. V was shortened by 0 bases and J by 4 bases, with 10 bases between the two germline ends. The sample consisted of blood. This clonotype was obtained from an older man in good health. This chain uses TRBV5-1 with TRBJ2-5; D assignment may be TRBD1 or TRBD2 (5 bases each). CDR3 sequence (DNA): TGCGCCAGCAGCTTGGGGTCGGGGCGAGAGACCCAGTACTTC. Its protein product is CASSLGSGRETQYF.